This TCR beta chain was recorded in a study of cytomegalovirus exposure and HLA in healthy donors. Study observations and caveats: TCR beta chains numbering some 160 were designated cytomegalovirus-associated. TCR beta V- and J-gene trimming, according to a later analysis, was linked to a missense DCLRE1C variant. Other equally common chains were less clonally expanded than HLA-associated TCR beta chains, a later analysis showed.

Primers included in the PCR were 60 Vbeta and 13 Jbeta primers. The table came from immunoSEQ multiplex PCR; TCRdb's copy has only in-frame clones and leaves some out. The table shows about 150,000 clones, with more than 75% occurring only once. CDR3 length: 14 residues. Trimming stripped 3 bases from V and 5 bases from J, with 14 bases between. Germline V gives CDR1 LNHDA, CDR2 SQIVND (reference sequence). As concerns this clone: The antigen is unknown.

The TCR was taken from a young man in good health and CMV-seropositive. V gene TRBV19 combines with J gene TRBJ2-7, with D perhaps TRBD1 (6 bases). Sequencing input: PBMCs. In nucleotides, the CDR3 is TGTGCCAGTAGTATGATGTCAGGGGCCAACGAGCAGTACTTC. Translated: CASSMMSGANEQYF.